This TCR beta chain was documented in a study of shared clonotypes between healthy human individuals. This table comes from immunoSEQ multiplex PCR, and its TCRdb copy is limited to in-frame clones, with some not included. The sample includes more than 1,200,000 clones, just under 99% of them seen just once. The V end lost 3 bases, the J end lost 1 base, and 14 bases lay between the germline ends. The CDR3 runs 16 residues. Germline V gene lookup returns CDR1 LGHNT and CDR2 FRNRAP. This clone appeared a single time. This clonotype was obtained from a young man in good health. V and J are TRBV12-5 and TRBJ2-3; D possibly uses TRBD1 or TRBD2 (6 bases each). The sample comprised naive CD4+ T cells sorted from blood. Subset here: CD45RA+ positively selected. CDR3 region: CASGLGGHPRTDTQYF. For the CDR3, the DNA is TGTGCTAGTGGTTTAGGGGGGCATCCGCGCACAGATACGCAGTATTTT.